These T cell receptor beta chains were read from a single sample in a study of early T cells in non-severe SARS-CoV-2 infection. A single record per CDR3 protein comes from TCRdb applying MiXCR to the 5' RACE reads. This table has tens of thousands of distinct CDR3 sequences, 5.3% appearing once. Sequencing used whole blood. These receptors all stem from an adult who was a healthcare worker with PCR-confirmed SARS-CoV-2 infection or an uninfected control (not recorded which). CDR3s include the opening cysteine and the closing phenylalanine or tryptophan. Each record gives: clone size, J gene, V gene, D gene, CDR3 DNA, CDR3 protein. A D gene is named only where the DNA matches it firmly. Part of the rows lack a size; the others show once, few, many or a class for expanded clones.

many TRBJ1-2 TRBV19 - TGTGCCAGTAGTATTGGGGGATTCACATTTGATGGCTACACCTTC CASSIGGFTFDGYTF
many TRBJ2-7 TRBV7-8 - TGTGCCAGCAGCTTAGGAATTAGCGAGAAGGCCACCTACGAGCAGTACTTC CASSLGISEKATYEQYF
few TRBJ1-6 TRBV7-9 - TGTGCCACCGGGGGCAACAATTCACCCCTCCACTTT CATGGNNSPLHF
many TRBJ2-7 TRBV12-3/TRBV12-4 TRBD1 TGTGCCAGCAGTCTCGACCAATGGACAGGGGGTCCCTACGAGCAGTACTTC CASSLDQWTGGPYEQYF
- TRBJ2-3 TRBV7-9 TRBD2 TGTGCCAGCAGCCCCTTACGGGGGACTAGCGGGAGGACCACAGATACGCAGTATTTT CASSPLRGTSGRTTDTQYF
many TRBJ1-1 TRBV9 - TGTGCCAGCAGCGTAGGGGCGGGTGAAGCTTTCTTT CASSVGAGEAFF
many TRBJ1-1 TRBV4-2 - TGTGCCAGCAGCCAAGTTGCCGGGTCGCGTACTGAAGCTTTCTTT CASSQVAGSRTEAFF
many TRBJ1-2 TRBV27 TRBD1 TGTGCCAGCAGTTTATTAGGGACAGGGGATGGCTACACCTTC CASSLLGTGDGYTF
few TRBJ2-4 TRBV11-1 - TGTGCCAGCAGCCCCCAAGGAGTGGAAAACATTCAGTACTTC CASSPQGVENIQYF
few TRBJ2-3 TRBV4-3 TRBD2 TGCGCCAGCAGCCAAGAAAGGCCCAGCGGGGGGGCGACAGATACGCAGTATTTT CASSQERPSGGATDTQYF
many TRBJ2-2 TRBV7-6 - TGTGCCAGCAGCCCCACTAGTTTGCGGGACACCGGGGAGCTGTTTTTT CASSPTSLRDTGELFF
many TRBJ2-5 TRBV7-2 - TGTGCCAGCAGCTTAGCGGGGCTGGGCGCGGGTAGAGAGACCCAGTACTTC CASSLAGLGAGRETQYF
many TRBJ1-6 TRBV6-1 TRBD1 TGTGCCAGCAGTGAATTCGTACAGGGGGGTTCACCCCTCCACTTT CASSEFVQGGSPLHF
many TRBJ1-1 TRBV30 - TGTGCCTGGATTGTTACCCGCAACACTGAAGCTTTCTTT CAWIVTRNTEAFF
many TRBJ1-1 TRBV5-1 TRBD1 TGCGCCAGCAGCGTCTACGGACAGGGCAACACTGAAGCTTTCTTT CASSVYGQGNTEAFF
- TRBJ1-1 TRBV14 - TGTGCCAGCAGCCGGCAGACAGACGTGAACACTGAAGCTTTCTTT CASSRQTDVNTEAFF
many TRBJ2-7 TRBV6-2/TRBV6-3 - TGTGCCAGCACCTCCCCCCCTGGATCCACCGAGCAGTACTTC CASTSPPGSTEQYF
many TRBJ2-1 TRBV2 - TGTGCCAGCAGTGAAAAGGGGGGTTCAAGGCGCGAGCAGTTCTTC CASSEKGGSRREQFF
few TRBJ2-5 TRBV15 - TGTGCCACCAGCAACAATGGGGCCCAAGAGACCCAGTACTTC CATSNNGAQETQYF
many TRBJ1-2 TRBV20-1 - TGCAGTGCTAGAGATGGTGGCAGGCCGAACTATGGCTACACCTTC CSARDGGRPNYGYTF
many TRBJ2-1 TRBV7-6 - TGTGCCAGCGCTGCCCGGGACTACAATGAGCAGTTCTTC CASAARDYNEQFF
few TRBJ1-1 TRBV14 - TGTGCCAGCAGCCCCCAGGCAGGGACCACTGAAGCTTTCTTT CASSPQAGTTEAFF
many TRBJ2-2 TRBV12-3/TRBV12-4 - TGTGCCAGCAGTCCCAGACAGGACGGCGGGGAGCTGTTTTTT CASSPRQDGGELFF
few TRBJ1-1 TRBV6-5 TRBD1 TGTGCCAGCAGTTACTCCTATCCGGGACAGGGGTATTCGAACACTGAAGCTTTCTTT CASSYSYPGQGYSNTEAFF
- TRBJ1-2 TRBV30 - TGTGCCGGTAAATTGGATGGCTACACCTTC CAGKLDGYTF
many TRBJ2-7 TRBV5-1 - TGCGCCAGCAGCCCGGGGAGCTTACTCTACGAGCAGTACTTC CASSPGSLLYEQYF
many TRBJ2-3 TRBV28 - TGTGCCAGCAGTTTGGGGCTTAGGACTACCCGAACAGATACGCAGTATTTT CASSLGLRTTRTDTQYF
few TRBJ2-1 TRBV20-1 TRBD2 TGCAGTGCTAGAGATGATAAGCGGGAGGGTGGTGTTTGGTCCTACAATGAGCAGTTCTTC CSARDDKREGGVWSYNEQFF
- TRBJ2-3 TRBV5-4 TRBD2 TGTGTCAGCAGCGGGCTAGCGGGGGGGGCCGGTACGCAGTATTTT CVSSGLAGGAGTQYF
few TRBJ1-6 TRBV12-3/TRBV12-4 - TGTGCCAGCAGTTTAGGGGGAGTAAGGCGACCCCTCCACTTT CASSLGGVRRPLHF
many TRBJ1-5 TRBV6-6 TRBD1 TGTGCCAGCAGTTACGACAGGGGCCAGCCCCAGCATTTT CASSYDRGQPQHF
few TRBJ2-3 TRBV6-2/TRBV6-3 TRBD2 TGTGCCAGCTCGGGGACTAGCGGGGGGAAAGATACGCAGTATTTT CASSGTSGGKDTQYF
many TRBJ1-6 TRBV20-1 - TGCAGTGCTAGAGATCATGCGGGGGCTAATTCACCCCTCCACTTT CSARDHAGANSPLHF
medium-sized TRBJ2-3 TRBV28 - TGTGCCAGCAGCCCGGGAGTCAATACGCAGTATTTT CASSPGVNTQYF
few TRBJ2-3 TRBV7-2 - TGTGCCAGCAGCTCCCGGGGGGCTAGCACAGATACGCAGTATTTT CASSSRGASTDTQYF
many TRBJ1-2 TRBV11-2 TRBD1 TGTGCCAGCAGCTTAGATACAGGGGGATATGGCTACACCTTC CASSLDTGGYGYTF
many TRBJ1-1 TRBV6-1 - TGTGCCAGCGAACCTCCGGGGGGCGGAAACACTGAAGCTTTCTTT CASEPPGGGNTEAFF
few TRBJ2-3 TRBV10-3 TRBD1 TGTGCCATCAGAAGACAGGGGGGCAAGGAAGATACGCAGTATTTT CAIRRQGGKEDTQYF
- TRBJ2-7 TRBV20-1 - TGCAGTGCACCCCAGGGAGCTAACTACGAGCAGTACTTC CSAPQGANYEQYF
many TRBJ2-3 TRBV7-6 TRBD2 TGTGCCAGCAGCTCCCCTCGCGGGGGAGGGACAGATACGCAGTATTTT CASSSPRGGGTDTQYF
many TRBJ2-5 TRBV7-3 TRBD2 TGTGCCAGCAGCTTAAATGCGGCGGGGGGCCTCGAGACCCAGTACTTC CASSLNAAGGLETQYF
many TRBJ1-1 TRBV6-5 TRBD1 TGTGCCAGCAGTTACCGCTCCACAGGGGGCAATCCCTCCCAATTT CASSYRSTGGNPSQF
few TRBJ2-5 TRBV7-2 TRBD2 TGTGCCAGCAGCCCCCCAGCGGGAGTGGGGACCCAGTACTTC CASSPPAGVGTQYF
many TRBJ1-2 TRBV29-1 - TGCAGCGTTGGGGGCTATGGCTACACCTTC CSVGGYGYTF
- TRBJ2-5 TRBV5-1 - TGCGCCAGCAGCTTGCGGTCCAGCAAAAAGTACCAAGAGACCCAGTACTTC CASSLRSSKKYQETQYF
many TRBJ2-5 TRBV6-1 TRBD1 TGTGCCAGCAGGGTCCCCGGGACAGGGGAAGAGACCCAGTACTTC CASRVPGTGEETQYF
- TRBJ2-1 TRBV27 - TGTGCCAGCAGCCCCCTTCTTTCCTCCTACAATGAGCAGTTCTTC CASSPLLSSYNEQFF
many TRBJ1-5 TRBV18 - TGTGCCAGCTCACCACCGGGCAGCCACAATCAGCCCCAGCATTTT CASSPPGSHNQPQHF
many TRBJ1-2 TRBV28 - TGTGCCAGCAGCCCACCGGATACCCGTGGTGGCTACACCTTC CASSPPDTRGGYTF
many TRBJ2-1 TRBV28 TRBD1 TGTGCCAGCACCACAGGGGGCGCGGGTAATGAGCAGTTCTTC CASTTGGAGNEQFF
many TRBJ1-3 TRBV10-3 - TGTGCCATCAGGCCGAGCTCTGAAAACACCATATATTTT CAIRPSSENTIYF
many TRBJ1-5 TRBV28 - TGTGCCAGCAGTTTAGCCTCAGCTGGTCAGCCCCAGCATTTT CASSLASAGQPQHF
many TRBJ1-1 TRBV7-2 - TGTGCCAGCAGCTTTACGACGGGGCCCACTGAAGCTTTCTTT CASSFTTGPTEAFF
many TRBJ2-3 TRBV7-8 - TGTGCCAGCAGCTTGTGGGTCCTGAGGGATACGCAGTATTTT CASSLWVLRDTQYF
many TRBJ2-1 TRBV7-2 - TGTGCCAGCAGCATCTCGAGGGACAATGAGCAGTTCTTC CASSISRDNEQFF
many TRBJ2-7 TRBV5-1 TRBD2 TGCGCCAGCAGCTTGGTTAGCGGGAAAAGCTCCTACGAGCAGTACTTC CASSLVSGKSSYEQYF
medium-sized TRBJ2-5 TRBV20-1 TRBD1 TGCAGTTGCAACGAGGGACAGGCACAAGAGACCCAGTACTTC CSCNEGQAQETQYF
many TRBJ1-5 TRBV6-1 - TGTGCCAGCAGGATGGCGGTACTTAGCAATCAGCCCCAGCATTTT CASRMAVLSNQPQHF
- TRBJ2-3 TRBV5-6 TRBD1 TGTGCCAGCAGCTTATTACAGGGGAAGGATACGCAGTATTTT CASSLLQGKDTQYF
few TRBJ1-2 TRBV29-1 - TGCAGCGTTTTGGACAGCCTAAACTATGGCTACACCTTC CSVLDSLNYGYTF